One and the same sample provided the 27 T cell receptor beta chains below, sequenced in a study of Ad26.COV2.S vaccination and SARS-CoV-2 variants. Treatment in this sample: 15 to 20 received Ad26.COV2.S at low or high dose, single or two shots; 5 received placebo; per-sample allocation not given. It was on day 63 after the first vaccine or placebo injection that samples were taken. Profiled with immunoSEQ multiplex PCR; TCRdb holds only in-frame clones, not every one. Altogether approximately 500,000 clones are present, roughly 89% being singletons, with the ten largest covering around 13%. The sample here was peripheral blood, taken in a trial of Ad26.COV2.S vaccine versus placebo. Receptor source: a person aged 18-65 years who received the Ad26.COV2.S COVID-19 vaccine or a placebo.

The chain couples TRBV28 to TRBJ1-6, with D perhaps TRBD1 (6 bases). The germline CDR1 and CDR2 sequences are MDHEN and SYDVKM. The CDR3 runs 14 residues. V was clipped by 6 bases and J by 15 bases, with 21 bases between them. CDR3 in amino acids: CASSRSGARLRLHF. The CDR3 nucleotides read TGTGCCAGCAGCCGTTCAGGGGCCCGGTTGCGCCTCCACTTT.

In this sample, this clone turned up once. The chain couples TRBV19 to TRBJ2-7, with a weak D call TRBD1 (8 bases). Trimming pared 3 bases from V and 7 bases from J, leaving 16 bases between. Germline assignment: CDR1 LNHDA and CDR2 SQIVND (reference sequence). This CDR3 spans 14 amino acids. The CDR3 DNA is TGTGCCAGTAGTATGCTAAACAGGGGGGGAGAGCAGTACTTC. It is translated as CASSMLNRGGEQYF.

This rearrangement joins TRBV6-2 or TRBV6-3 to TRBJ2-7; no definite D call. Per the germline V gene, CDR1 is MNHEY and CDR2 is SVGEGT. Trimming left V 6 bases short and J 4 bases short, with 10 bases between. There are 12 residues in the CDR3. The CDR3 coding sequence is TGTGCCAGCAGCTTATCCATGTACGAGCAGTACTTC. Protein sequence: CASSLSMYEQYF.

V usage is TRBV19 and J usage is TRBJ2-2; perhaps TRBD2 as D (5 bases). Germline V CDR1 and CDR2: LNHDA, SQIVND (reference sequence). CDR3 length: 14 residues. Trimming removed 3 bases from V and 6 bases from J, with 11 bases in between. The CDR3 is CASSITGSAGELFF. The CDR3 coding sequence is TGTGCCAGTAGTATTACGGGAAGTGCCGGGGAGCTGTTTTTT.

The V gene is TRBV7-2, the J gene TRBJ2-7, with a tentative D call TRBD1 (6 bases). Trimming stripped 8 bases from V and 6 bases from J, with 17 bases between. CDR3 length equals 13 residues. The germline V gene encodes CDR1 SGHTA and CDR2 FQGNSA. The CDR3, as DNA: TGTGCCAGCGGGGCGGCACTAGGGGGCGAGCAGTACTTC. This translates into CASGAALGGEQYF.

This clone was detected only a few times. The CDR3 sequence: CASSHYITPEAFF. The CDR3 bases are TGTGCCAGCAGTCATTACATAACCCCTGAAGCTTTCTTT. The chain is built from TRBV6-6 and TRBJ1-1; D not resolved. Trimming shortened V by 5 bases and J by 6 bases, and 13 bases separated the two germline ends. This CDR3 contains 13 residues. Germline values: CDR1 MNHNY, CDR2 SVGAGI (reference sequence).

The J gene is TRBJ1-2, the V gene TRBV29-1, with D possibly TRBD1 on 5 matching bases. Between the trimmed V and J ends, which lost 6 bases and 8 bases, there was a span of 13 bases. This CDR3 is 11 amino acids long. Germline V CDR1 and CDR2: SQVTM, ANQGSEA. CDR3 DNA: TGCAGCGTAGGGGACCCGAGGGGCTACACCTTC. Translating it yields CSVGDPRGYTF.

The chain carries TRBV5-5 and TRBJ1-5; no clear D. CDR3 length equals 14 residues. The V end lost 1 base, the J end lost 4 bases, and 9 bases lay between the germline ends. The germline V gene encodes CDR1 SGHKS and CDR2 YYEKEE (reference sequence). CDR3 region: CASSLIGGNQPQHF. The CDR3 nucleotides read TGTGCCAGCAGCTTGATTGGCGGGAATCAGCCCCAGCATTTT.

The CDR3: CSVDPGQGGGEQFF. DNA of the CDR3: TGCAGCGTCGACCCGGGACAGGGAGGCGGTGAGCAGTTCTTC. The J gene is TRBJ2-1, the V gene TRBV29-1; TRBD1 matches at 9 bases. Germline CDR1 is SQVTM and CDR2 is ANQGSEA. The V gene end was trimmed by 6 bases and the J gene end by 9 bases; junction bases not matched to a gene: 12. The CDR3 runs 14 residues.

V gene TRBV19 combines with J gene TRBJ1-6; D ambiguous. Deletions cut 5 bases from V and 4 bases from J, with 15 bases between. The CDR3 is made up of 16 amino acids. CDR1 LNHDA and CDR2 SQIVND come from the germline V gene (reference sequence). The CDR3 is CASSHNPQVYNSPLHF. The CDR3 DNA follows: TGTGCCAGTAGTCACAACCCGCAAGTGTATAATTCACCCCTCCACTTT.

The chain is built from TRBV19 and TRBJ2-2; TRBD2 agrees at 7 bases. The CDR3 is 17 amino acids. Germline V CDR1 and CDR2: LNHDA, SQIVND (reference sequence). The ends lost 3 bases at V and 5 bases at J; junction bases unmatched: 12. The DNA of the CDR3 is TGTGCCAGTAGTATCGGGGGGTGGACTAGAAGAACCGGGGAGCTGTTTTTT. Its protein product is CASSIGGWTRRTGELFF.

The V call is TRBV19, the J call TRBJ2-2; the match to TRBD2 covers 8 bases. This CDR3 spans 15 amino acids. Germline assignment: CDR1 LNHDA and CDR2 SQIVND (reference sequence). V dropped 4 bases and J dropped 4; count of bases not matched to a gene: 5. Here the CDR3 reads CASSNLAGGTGELFF. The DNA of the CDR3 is TGTGCCAGTAGTAACCTAGCGGGCGGCACCGGGGAGCTGTTTTTT.

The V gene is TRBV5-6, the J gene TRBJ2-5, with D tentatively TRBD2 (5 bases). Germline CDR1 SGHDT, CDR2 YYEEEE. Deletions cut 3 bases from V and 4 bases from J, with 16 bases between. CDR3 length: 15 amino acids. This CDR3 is CASSWARDFIETQYF. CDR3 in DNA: TGTGCCAGCAGCTGGGCCCGGGATTTTATAGAGACCCAGTACTTC.

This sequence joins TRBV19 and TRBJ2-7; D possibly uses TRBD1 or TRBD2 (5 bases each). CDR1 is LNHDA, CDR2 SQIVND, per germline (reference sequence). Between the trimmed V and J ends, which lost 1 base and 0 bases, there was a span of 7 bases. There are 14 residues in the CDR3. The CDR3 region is CASSIAGPSYEQYF. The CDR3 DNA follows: TGTGCCAGTAGTATAGCGGGGCCCTCCTACGAGCAGTACTTC.

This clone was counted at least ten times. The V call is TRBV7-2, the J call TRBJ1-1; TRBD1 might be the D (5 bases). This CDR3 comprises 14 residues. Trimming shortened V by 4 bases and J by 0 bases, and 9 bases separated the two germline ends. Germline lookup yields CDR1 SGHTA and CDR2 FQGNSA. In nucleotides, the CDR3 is TGTGCCAGCAGCTCAGGGACCGTGAACACTGAAGCTTTCTTT. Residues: CASSSGTVNTEAFF.

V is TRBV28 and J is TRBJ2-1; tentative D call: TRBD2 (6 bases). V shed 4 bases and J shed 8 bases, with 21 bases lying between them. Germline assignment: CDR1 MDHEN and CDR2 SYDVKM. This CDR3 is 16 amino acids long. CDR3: CASSSPGGGSYYEQFF. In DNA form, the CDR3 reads TGTGCCAGCAGTTCCCCCGGTGGGGGGAGTTACTATGAGCAGTTCTTC.

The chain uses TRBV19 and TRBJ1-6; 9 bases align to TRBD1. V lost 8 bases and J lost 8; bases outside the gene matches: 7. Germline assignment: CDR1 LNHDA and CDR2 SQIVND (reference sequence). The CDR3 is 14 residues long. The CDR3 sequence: CASPGQGGDSPLHF. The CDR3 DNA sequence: TGTGCCAGTCCGGGACAGGGTGGCGATTCACCCCTCCACTTT.

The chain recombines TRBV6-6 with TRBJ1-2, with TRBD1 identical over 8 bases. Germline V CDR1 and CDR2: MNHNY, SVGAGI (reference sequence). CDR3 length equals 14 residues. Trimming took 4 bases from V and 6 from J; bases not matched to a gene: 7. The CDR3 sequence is CASSFQGAQDGYTF. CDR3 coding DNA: TGTGCCAGCAGTTTCCAGGGGGCGCAGGATGGCTACACCTTC.

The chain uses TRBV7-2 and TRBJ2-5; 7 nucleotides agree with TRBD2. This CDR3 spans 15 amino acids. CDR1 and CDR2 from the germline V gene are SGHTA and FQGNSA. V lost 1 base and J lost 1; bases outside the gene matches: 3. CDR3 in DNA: TGTGCCAGCAGCTTAGTGGCTAGCGGCCAAGAGACCCAGTACTTC. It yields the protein CASSLVASGQETQYF.

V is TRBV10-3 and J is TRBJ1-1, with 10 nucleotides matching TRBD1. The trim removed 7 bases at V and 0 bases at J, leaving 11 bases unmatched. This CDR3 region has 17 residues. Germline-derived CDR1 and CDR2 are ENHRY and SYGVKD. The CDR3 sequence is CAITPGTGDSMNTEAFF. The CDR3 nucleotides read TGTGCCATCACCCCCGGGACAGGGGATAGCATGAACACTGAAGCTTTCTTT.

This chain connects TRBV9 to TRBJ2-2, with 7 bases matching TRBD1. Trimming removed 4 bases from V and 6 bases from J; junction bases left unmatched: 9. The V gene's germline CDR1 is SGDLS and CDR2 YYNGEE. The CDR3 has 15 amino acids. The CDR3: CASSPGTAMAGELFF. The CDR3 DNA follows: TGTGCCAGCAGCCCAGGGACAGCCATGGCCGGGGAGCTGTTTTTT.

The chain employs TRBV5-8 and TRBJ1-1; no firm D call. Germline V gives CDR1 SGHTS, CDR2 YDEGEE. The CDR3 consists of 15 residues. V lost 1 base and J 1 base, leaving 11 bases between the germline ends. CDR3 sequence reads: CASSLRGKPNTEAFF. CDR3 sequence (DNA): TGTGCCAGCAGCTTGCGGGGTAAGCCGAACACTGAAGCTTTCTTT. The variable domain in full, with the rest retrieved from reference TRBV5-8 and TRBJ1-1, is EAGVTQSPTHLIKTRGQQATLRCSPISGHTSVYWYQQALGLGLQFLLWYDEGEERNRGNFPPRFSGRQFPNYSSELNVNALELEDSALYLCASSLRGKPNTEAFFGQGTRLTVV.

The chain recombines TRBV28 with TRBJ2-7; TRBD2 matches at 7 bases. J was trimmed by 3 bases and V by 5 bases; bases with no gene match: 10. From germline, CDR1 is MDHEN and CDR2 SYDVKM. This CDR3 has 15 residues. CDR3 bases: TGTGCCAGCAGTACACAGCGGGACTTAGACTACGAGCAGTACTTC. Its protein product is CASSTQRDLDYEQYF.

CDR3 sequence reads: CASSKGAPPYEQYF. The CDR3 DNA reads as TGTGCCAGCAGCAAAGGAGCTCCCCCCTACGAGCAGTACTTC. This rearrangement joins TRBV28 to TRBJ2-7; unclear D gene. CDR1 is MDHEN and CDR2 is SYDVKM in the germline V gene. Trimming took 6 bases from V and 2 from J, leaving 14 bases between them. The CDR3 has 14 residues.

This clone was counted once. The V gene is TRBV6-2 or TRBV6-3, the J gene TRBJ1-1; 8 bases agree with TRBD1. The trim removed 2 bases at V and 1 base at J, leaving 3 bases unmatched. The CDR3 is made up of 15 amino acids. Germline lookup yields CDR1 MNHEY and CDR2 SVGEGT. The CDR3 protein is CASSYPTGANTEAFF. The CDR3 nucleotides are TGTGCCAGCAGTTACCCGACAGGGGCGAACACTGAAGCTTTCTTT.

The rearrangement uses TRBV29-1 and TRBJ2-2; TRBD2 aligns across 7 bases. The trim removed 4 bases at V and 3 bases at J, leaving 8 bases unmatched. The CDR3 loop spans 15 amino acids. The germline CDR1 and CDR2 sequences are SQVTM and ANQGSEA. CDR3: CSVVGGRDDTGELFF. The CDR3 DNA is TGCAGCGTTGTCGGCGGGAGAGATGACACCGGGGAGCTGTTTTTT.

CDR3 DNA: TGTGCCAGCAGACCTTCGGGTGAGGGTACTGAAGCTTTCTTT. It codes for CASRPSGEGTEAFF. This chain connects TRBV28 to TRBJ1-1; D not certain. The ends were cut back, 6 bases at V and 5 bases at J, with 16 bases in the middle. Per the germline V gene, CDR1 is MDHEN and CDR2 is SYDVKM. The CDR3 totals 14 residues. The complete variable domain, with remaining parts taken from reference TRBV28 and TRBJ1-1, reads DVKVTQSSRYLVKRTGEKVFLECVQDMDHENMFWYRQDPGLGLRLIYFSYDVKMKEKGDIPEGYSVSREKKERFSLILESASTNQTSMYLCASRPSGEGTEAFFGQGTRLTVV.